These 30 T cell receptor beta chains were sequenced from one sample in a study of blood T cells in healthy people across ages. Alongside a J-beta primer mix, a sample-barcoded 5' primer served in a second PCR lasting 7 to 11 cycles. TCRdb passed the 5' RACE reads through MiXCR, listing each CDR3 protein once. The sample lists around 1.1 million distinct CDR3 sequences; roughly two fifths were seen once. The sequenced material came from blood. These receptors originate from a man younger than 35 in good health.

This clonotype came up a few times. The CDR3 bases are TGTGCCAGCAGCTTATTTCCAGGTAGCCGGTCCAATCAGCCCCAGCATTTT. Protein product: CASSLFPGSRSNQPQHF. This chain joins TRBV7-2 and TRBJ1-5; no clear D. V lost 2 bases and J lost 3, with 17 bases in between. The germline V gene has CDR1 SGHTA and CDR2 FQGNSA. This CDR3 has 17 residues.

The V and J genes are TRBV2 and TRBJ1-2; tentative D call: TRBD1 (5 bases). V lost 7 bases to trimming and J lost 8 bases, with 14 bases between them. The germline CDR1 and CDR2 sequences are SNHLY and FYNNEI. CDR3 length: 12 amino acids. The CDR3, as DNA: TGTGCCAGCACCGAGGGCAGGGAAGGCTACACCTTC. Translation: CASTEGREGYTF.

V usage is TRBV3-1 and J usage is TRBJ2-5; tentatively, D is TRBD2 (5 bases). Germline V lookup: CDR1 LGHDT, CDR2 YNNKEL (reference sequence). The V end lost 1 base, the J end lost 1 base, and 7 bases lay between the germline ends. The CDR3 contains 14 residues. CDR3 sequence (DNA): TGTGCCAGCAGCCAAGGGCGGGTCCAAGAGACCCAGTACTTC. It yields the protein CASSQGRVQETQYF.

J is TRBJ2-7 and V is TRBV7-2; D gene ambiguous. Trimming shortened V by 1 base and J by 3 bases, and 16 bases separated the two germline ends. The CDR3 is 16 amino acids. The germline gives CDR1 SGHTA, CDR2 FQGNSA. DNA of the CDR3: TGTGCCAGCAGCTTAGTATCCATAGATCTCCGCTACGAGCAGTACTTC. Protein sequence: CASSLVSIDLRYEQYF.

The rearrangement joins TRBV12-3 or TRBV12-4 to TRBJ2-1; 13 nucleotides line up with TRBD2. The V and J ends lost 3 bases and 7 bases, in that order; junction bases with no gene match: 12. The CDR3 covers 18 residues. CDR3 sequence reads: CASSFFTSGGAFENEQFF. The CDR3 DNA sequence: TGTGCCAGCAGTTTCTTTACTAGCGGGGGGGCTTTCGAGAATGAGCAGTTCTTC.

The J gene is TRBJ2-3, the V gene TRBV9; tentatively, D is TRBD1 or TRBD2 (6 bases each). The CDR3 contains 14 residues. V lost 0 bases to trimming and J lost 8 bases, with 13 bases between them. Germline-derived CDR1 and CDR2 are SGDLS and YYNGEE. The DNA for the CDR3 is TGTGCCAGCAGCGTAGAGACGGGGGCGGCTACGCAGTATTTT. Translation: CASSVETGAATQYF.

V is TRBV7-3 and J is TRBJ2-1; the D gene is possibly TRBD2 (6 bases). This CDR3 has 16 residues. Germline V lookup: CDR1 SGHTA, CDR2 FQGTGA. V dropped 5 bases and J dropped 8 bases, with 22 bases sitting between them. CDR3 DNA sequence: TGTGCCAGCAGCCCCCGGGGTGGTTTCCGGAGGGATGAGCAGTTCTTC. Translating gives CASSPRGGFRRDEQFF.

This clonotype was counted ten times or more. Written as DNA, the CDR3 is TGCGCCAGCAGCTTGGCCCCTGTGAGCGGGGGCTCCTACAATGAGCAGTTCTTC. Its translation is CASSLAPVSGGSYNEQFF. V gene TRBV5-1 combines with J gene TRBJ2-1; 8 nucleotides agree with TRBD2. CDR3 length: 18 residues. CDR1 and CDR2 from the germline V gene are SGHRS and YFSETQ. J was trimmed by 0 bases and V by 0 bases; bases with no gene match: 8.

There are a few counts of this clonotype. The rearrangement links TRBV29-1 to TRBJ2-3, with D possibly matching TRBD2 (6 bases). CDR3 length equals 14 residues. CDR1 is SQVTM and CDR2 is ANQGSEA in the germline V gene. With 4 bases removed from V and 0 bases from J, the gap between germline ends came to 11 bases. CDR3 residues: CSVGVADSTDTQYF. CDR3 bases: TGCAGCGTTGGGGTAGCGGATAGCACAGATACGCAGTATTTT.

The rearrangement links TRBV9 to TRBJ1-2; no clear D gene. The CDR3 totals 15 residues. CDR1 and CDR2 from the germline V gene are SGDLS and YYNGEE. The germline V and J ends were trimmed by 0 bases and 2 bases, with 11 bases remaining between them. Here the CDR3 reads CASSVDAGRNYGYTF. In DNA form, the CDR3 reads TGTGCCAGCAGCGTAGACGCGGGTAGGAACTATGGCTACACCTTC.

This chain uses TRBV11-1 with TRBJ1-1; the D gene is possibly TRBD1 (5 bases). The CDR3 spans 16 residues. Trimming took off 4 bases at V and 3 bases at J, with 18 bases between the two ends. Germline CDR1 SGHAT, CDR2 FQDESV (reference sequence). The CDR3 nucleotides are TGTGCCAGCAGCTCCTACCCGTATGGACAAGACACTGAAGCTTTCTTT. Amino acids: CASSSYPYGQDTEAFF.

The chain uses TRBV20-1 and TRBJ2-2; D is unresolved. The length of the CDR3 is 15 residues. Trimming pared 2 bases from V and 7 bases from J, leaving 17 bases between. Per germline, CDR1 DFQATT and CDR2 SNEGSKA (reference sequence). This CDR3 is CSARRHSVQVGELFF. The CDR3 coding sequence is TGCAGTGCTAGAAGACATAGTGTTCAGGTCGGGGAGCTGTTTTTT.

This clonotype was found a few times. The gene calls are TRBV2 and TRBJ1-2; no reliable D call. The CDR3 spans 15 residues. Germline V CDR1 and CDR2: SNHLY, FYNNEI. Trimming pared 2 bases from V and 0 bases from J, leaving 10 bases between. The CDR3, as DNA: TGTGCCAGCAGTGAATCGGGTAGCCCTAACTATGGCTACACCTTC. Its protein product is CASSESGSPNYGYTF.

This sequence joins TRBV20-1 and TRBJ2-3; the D gene is possibly TRBD1 (6 bases). The V end was cut by 5 bases, the J end by 1 base, with 16 bases between. The CDR3 extends over 15 amino acids. CDR1 DFQATT and CDR2 SNEGSKA come from the germline V gene (reference sequence). The CDR3, as DNA: TGCAGTGCTGCCGAGGGGGTGAGCGGCACAGATACGCAGTATTTT. This translates into CSAAEGVSGTDTQYF.

The rearrangement uses TRBV12-3 or TRBV12-4 and TRBJ1-4; D is undetermined. The CDR3 spans 14 residues. V gave up 7 bases and J gave up 7 bases, with 16 bases separating them. CDR3 region: CASKALLSGEKLFF. The CDR3 DNA reads TGTGCCAGCAAAGCTCTTTTGAGCGGTGAAAAACTGTTTTTT.

The chain couples TRBV10-2 to TRBJ1-1; weak D call: TRBD1 (5 bases). V lost 6 bases and J lost 3, with 17 bases in between. Germline assignment: CDR1 WSHSY and CDR2 SAAADI. This CDR3 has 15 residues. The CDR3 region is CASRGRDLGDTEAFF. CDR3 coding DNA: TGCGCCAGCAGAGGACGGGACTTGGGAGACACTGAAGCTTTCTTT.

Points on this clonotype: An end of the junction does not agree with germline; a read error may underlie this. The gene calls are TRBV4-1 and TRBJ2-3; no reliable D call. CDR1 is MGHRA and CDR2 is YSYEKL in the germline V gene. The CDR3 has 17 amino acids. CDR3: CASSQDSRYHSSDTPYF. DNA for the CDR3: TGCGCCAGCAGCCAAGATTCCAGGTATCATTCATCAGATACGCCGTATTTT.

The V gene is TRBV7-2, the J gene TRBJ1-2; 8 positions agree with TRBD1. Germline assignment: CDR1 SGHTA and CDR2 FQGNSA. The CDR3 is made up of 15 amino acids. J gave up 0 bases and V 5 bases, and 5 bases lay outside the gene matches. CDR3 residues: CASSPDRVTNYGYTF. CDR3 nucleotide sequence: TGTGCCAGCAGCCCGGACAGGGTTACTAACTATGGCTACACCTTC.

This clonotype was seen repeatedly, ten times or more. The J gene is TRBJ2-1, the V gene TRBV20-1, with no clear D. The CDR3 length is 13 residues. Trimming took off 1 base at V and 8 bases at J, with 12 bases between the two ends. CDR1 and CDR2 from the germline V gene are DFQATT and SNEGSKA (reference sequence). The CDR3 sequence: CSARGILGDEQFF. The CDR3 bases are TGCAGTGCTAGAGGGATTCTTGGCGATGAGCAGTTCTTC.

The chain has TRBV20-1 and TRBJ2-5; 9 bases map to TRBD1. There are 14 residues in the CDR3. Trimming at V came to 0 bases and at J to 1 base, leaving 0 bases not matched to a gene. The germline V gene has CDR1 DFQATT and CDR2 SNEGSKA (reference sequence). The DNA for the CDR3 is TGCAGTGCTAGAGAGACAGGGGGCCAAGAGACCCAGTACTTC. Its translation is CSARETGGQETQYF.

This clonotype appeared many times. The J gene is TRBJ2-3, the V gene TRBV7-2; D call uncertain. Trimming removed 5 bases at V and 1 base at J, with 10 bases between. CDR1 SGHTA and CDR2 FQGNSA come from the germline V gene. The CDR3 length is 14 residues. The CDR3 loop reads CASSLRVRTDTQYF. The DNA of the CDR3 is TGTGCCAGCAGCCTCCGGGTCCGCACAGATACGCAGTATTTT.

V usage is TRBV4-3 and J usage is TRBJ2-2, with a possible D match to TRBD1 (6 bases). Trimming left V 0 bases short and J 3 bases short, with 11 bases between. CDR3 length equals 16 residues. Germline V gives CDR1 LGHNA, CDR2 YSLEER. CDR3 DNA sequence: TGCGCCAGCAGCCAAGATCGGGACATCGACACCGGGGAGCTGTTTTTT. Amino acid sequence: CASSQDRDIDTGELFF.

This clonotype was picked up a small number of times. The chain uses TRBV25-1 and TRBJ1-2, with D maybe TRBD1 (5 bases). This CDR3 contains 13 residues. V was pared by 2 bases and J by 5 bases, with 9 bases between. In germline, CDR1 is MGHDK, CDR2 SYGVNS. The CDR3 DNA is TGTGCCAGCAGTGAAGGGGGATTTTATGGCTACACCTTC. Translated: CASSEGGFYGYTF.

This clonotype has more than one count but fewer than ten. This rearrangement joins TRBV2 to TRBJ1-2, with TRBD1 matching 8 bases. The germline gives CDR1 SNHLY, CDR2 FYNNEI. The CDR3 sequence is 14 residues long. With V trimmed by 3 bases and J by 4 bases, 4 bases remained unmatched. The CDR3 spells CASSDGQGSYGYTF. CDR3 bases: TGTGCCAGCAGTGATGGACAGGGTAGCTATGGCTACACCTTC.

The chain carries TRBV20-1 and TRBJ1-6; unclear D gene. CDR3 length equals 13 residues. V lost 2 bases and J lost 9, with 11 bases in between. The V gene's germline CDR1 is DFQATT and CDR2 SNEGSKA (reference sequence). CDR3 in amino acids: CSARPPEGSPLHF. The CDR3 DNA follows: TGCAGTGCTAGACCTCCGGAGGGTTCACCCCTCCACTTT.

CDR3 amino acids: CAISQGYDMNTEAFF. The CDR3, as DNA: TGTGCCATCAGTCAGGGGTACGACATGAACACTGAAGCTTTCTTT. The gene calls are TRBV10-3 and TRBJ1-1; TRBD1 might be the D (6 bases). Germline CDR1 and CDR2: ENHRY and SYGVKD. The CDR3 is made up of 15 amino acids. V was cut by 5 bases and J by 0 bases, with 13 bases left in between.

This chain joins TRBV5-1 and TRBJ1-1; TRBD1 matches 7 bases. The CDR3 has 16 residues. Looked up from germline, CDR1 is SGHRS and CDR2 is YFSETQ. Trimming removed 5 bases from V and 0 bases from J; junction bases left unmatched: 10. DNA of the CDR3: TGCGCCAGCAGGGATCCACGGGACAGTTTGAACACTGAAGCTTTCTTT. It codes for CASRDPRDSLNTEAFF.

The sample holds one count of this clonotype. A much larger clone differs from this one at a single base, so this may be a read error. The chain uses TRBV6-6 and TRBJ2-1; TRBD1 aligns across 9 bases. Germline CDR1 reads MNHNY; CDR2 reads SVGAGI (reference sequence). The V and J ends lost 6 bases and 12 bases, in that order; junction bases with no gene match: 18. The CDR3 extends over 16 amino acids. CDR3 loop: CASRKKTGTGIGVQFF. As DNA, the CDR3 is TGTGCCAGCAGAAAAAAGACCGGGACAGGGATAGGTGTGCAGTTCTTC.

This clonotype was seen many times. The genes are TRBV9 and TRBJ1-5, with D possibly TRBD1 on 5 matching bases. This CDR3 region has 15 residues. CDR1 and CDR2 (germline): SGDLS, YYNGEE. V was clipped by 4 bases and J by 2 bases, with 13 bases between them. DNA for the CDR3: TGTGCCAGCAGCTCTGACCCGGGGGGCAATCAGCCCCAGCATTTT. This sequence encodes CASSSDPGGNQPQHF.

J is TRBJ2-4 and V is TRBV12-3 or TRBV12-4; D uncertain. Gene TRBJ2-7 matches the end of the DNA better, so the J call may be wrong. The CDR3 has 13 residues. As DNA, the CDR3 is TGTGCCAGCACCCTAGGGCAGATCTACGAGCAGTACTTC. Its protein product is CASTLGQIYEQYF.